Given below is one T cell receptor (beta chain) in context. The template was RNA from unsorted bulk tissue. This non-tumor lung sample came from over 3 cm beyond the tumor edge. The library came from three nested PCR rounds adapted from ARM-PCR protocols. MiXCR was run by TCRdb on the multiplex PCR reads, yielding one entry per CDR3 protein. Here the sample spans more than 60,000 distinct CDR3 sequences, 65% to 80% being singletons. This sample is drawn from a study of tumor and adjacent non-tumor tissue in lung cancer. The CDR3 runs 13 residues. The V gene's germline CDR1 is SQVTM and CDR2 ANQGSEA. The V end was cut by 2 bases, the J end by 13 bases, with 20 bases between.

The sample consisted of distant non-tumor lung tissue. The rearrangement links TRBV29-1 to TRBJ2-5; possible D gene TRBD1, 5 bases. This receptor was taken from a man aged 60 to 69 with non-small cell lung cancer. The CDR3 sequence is CSVETGVQETRYF. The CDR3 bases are TGCAGCGTTGAAACAGGTGTACAGGAGACTCGGTACTTC.